This T cell receptor (beta chain) was identified in a study of CD8+CD57+ T cells in acquired aplastic anemia. Genomic DNA, serving as template, underwent TCR beta VDJ and CDR3 profiling. TCRdb used MiXCR to reprocess the reads, holding one entry per CDR3 protein. This sample has about 42,000 distinct CDR3 sequences; roughly two thirds occur once, and the top ten carry 23%. V was clipped by 0 bases and J by 5 bases; unmatched bases: 2. The CDR3 is made up of 15 amino acids. CDR1 MNHEY and CDR2 SVGAGI come from the germline V gene. The sequence was collected from a human donor in good health, serving as a control. J is TRBJ2-2 and V is TRBV6-5; TRBD1 matches 8 bases. Sample: sorted CD4+, CD8+, or CD8+CD57+ T cells (not recorded which) from PBMCs. DNA of the CDR3: TGTGCCAGCAGTTACTCTCGGACAGGGACCGGGGAGCTGTTTTTT. Its protein product is CASSYSRTGTGELFF.